This T cell receptor (beta chain) comes out of a study of T cell repertoires in cytomegalovirus infection. Across the study: Through public TCR beta signatures, both CMV infection and matching HLA type were indicated.

The study's findings and limits: Cumulative public TCR beta family frequency identified CMV carriers with the relevant HLA. In two of eight donors, the top clonotype was HLA-C-restricted CMV-specific.

The table lists this clonotype with many counts. Its antigen is still unknown. A single record per CDR3 protein comes from TCRdb applying MiXCR to the reads. The sample has more than 350,000 distinct CDR3 sequences; roughly a third are singletons. CDR1 is SGHVS and CDR2 is FNYEAQ in the germline V gene. CDR3 length equals 16 residues. Trimming cost V 5 bases and J 4 bases; bases outside gene matches: 9. The J gene is TRBJ2-2, the V gene TRBV7-6, with 8 bases identical to TRBD1. The sequenced sample consisted of PBMCs. This receptor was obtained from a human donor in good health (CMV status not recorded). Some clones in this sample may be carry-over from other donors' samples. As DNA, the CDR3 is TGTGCCAGCAGCCCTAACAGGGGGTTGGGCACCGGGGAGCTGTTTTTT. Translated, it gives CASSPNRGLGTGELFF.